This T cell receptor (beta chain) was recovered during a study of cytomegalovirus exposure and HLA in healthy donors. Study-wide context: From HLA-typed donors, an early data release held 70 million to 100 million unique TCRs.

Germline V gives CDR1 SGHVS, CDR2 FQNEAQ. The CDR3 is 17 residues long. V was clipped by 2 bases and J by 1 base; unmatched bases: 9. PCR primers comprised 60 Vbeta and 13 Jbeta primers. Clones were sequenced by immunoSEQ multiplex PCR, and TCRdb holds only the in-frame ones, with some missing. The table records approximately 160,000 clones, roughly 77% of them present only once. Each of the donors was a healthy bone marrow donor. Each donor was nominally healthy when sampled (though unrecorded immune exposures were likely). The sequence derives from a young man in good health and CMV-seropositive. This rearrangement joins TRBV7-8 to TRBJ2-3; 7 bases align to TRBD2. Sample: PBMCs. CDR3 loop: CASSLIPRTRGTDTQYF. DNA for the CDR3: TGTGCCAGCAGCTTAATCCCAAGGACTAGAGGCACAGATACGCAGTATTTT. Together with reference TRBV7-8 and TRBJ2-3, the CDR3 gives the full variable domain: GAGVSQSPRYKVAKRGQDVALRCDPISGHVSLFWYQQALGQGPEFLTYFQNEAQLDKSGLPSDRFFAERPEGSVSTLKIQRTQQEDSAVYLCASSLIPRTRGTDTQYFGPGTRLTVL.